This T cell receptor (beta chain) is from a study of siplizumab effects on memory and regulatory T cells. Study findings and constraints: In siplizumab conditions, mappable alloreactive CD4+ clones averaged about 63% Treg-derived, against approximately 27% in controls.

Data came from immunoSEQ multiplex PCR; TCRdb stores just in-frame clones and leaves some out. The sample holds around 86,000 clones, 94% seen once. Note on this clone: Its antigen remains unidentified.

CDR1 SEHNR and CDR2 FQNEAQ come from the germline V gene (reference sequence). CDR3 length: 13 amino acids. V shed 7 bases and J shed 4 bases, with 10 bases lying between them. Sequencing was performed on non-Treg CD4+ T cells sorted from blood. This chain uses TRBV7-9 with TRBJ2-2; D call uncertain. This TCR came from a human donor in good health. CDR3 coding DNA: TGTGCCAGCACCCCGGCGAGCACCGGGGAGCTGTTTTTT. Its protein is CASTPASTGELFF.